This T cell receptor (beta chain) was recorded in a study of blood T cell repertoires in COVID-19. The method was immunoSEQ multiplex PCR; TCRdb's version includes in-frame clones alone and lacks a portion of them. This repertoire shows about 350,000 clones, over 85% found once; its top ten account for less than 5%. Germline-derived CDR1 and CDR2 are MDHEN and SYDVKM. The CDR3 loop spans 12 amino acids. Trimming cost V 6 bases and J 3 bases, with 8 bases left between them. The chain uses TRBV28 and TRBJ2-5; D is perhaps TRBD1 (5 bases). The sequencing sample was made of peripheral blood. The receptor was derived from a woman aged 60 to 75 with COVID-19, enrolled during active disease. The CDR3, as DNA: TGTGCCAGCAGGGCAGGGAAAGAGACCCAGTACTTC. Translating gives CASRAGKETQYF.